This TCR beta chain was captured by sequencing in a study of breast tumors, draining lymph nodes, adjacent tissues. General study findings and limits: Compared with basal-like, luminal-like tumors shared significantly more repertoire with nontumor tissue. Tumors had less TCR diversity than lymph nodes, more than nontumor tissue. The lymph node origin of tumor T cells was framed as consistent with a hypothesis, not demonstrated. The data were judged consistent with most tumor T cells coming from lymph node and expanding in tumor.

This clonotype was detected only a few times. The target antigen is unknown. From the multiplex PCR reads, TCRdb called clonotypes with MiXCR, one entry per CDR3 protein. The table shows some 31,000 distinct CDR3 sequences, with 63% occurring only once. Trimming removed 5 bases at V and 2 bases at J, with 16 bases between. Germline V gives CDR1 MRHNA, CDR2 SNTAGT. The CDR3 is 16 amino acids. This receptor was identified in a female donor with breast cancer. Some clones in this sample may be carry-over from other donors' samples. The J gene is TRBJ2-1, the V gene TRBV6-4, with unresolved D. What was sequenced was breast tumor tissue. The CDR3 region is CASSSFGGLAYNEQFF. The CDR3 region has the DNA TGTGCCAGCAGTTCCTTCGGCGGTTTAGCCTACAATGAGCAGTTCTTC.